The 22 T cell receptor beta chains reported below all come from one sample, sequenced in a study of CD4 T cells in relation to SARS-CoV-2 and coronaviruses. Before the COVID-19 pandemic, during about 2010-2018, CD4+ T cells were taken from unexposed donors. After approximately ten days of culture, CD4+ T cells were isolated. No antigen is known for these receptors. The data were produced by immunoSEQ multiplex PCR, yet TCRdb's version contains in-frame clones alone and is incomplete. The data show approximately 16,000 clones, with about 84% seen just once and approximately 39% held by the top ten. Sequences were obtained from CD4+ T cells from PBMCs, cultured in vitro. The origin of the receptors is a human donor in good health.

The V call is TRBV30, the J call TRBJ2-2; 8 bases align to TRBD2. V was pared by 3 bases and J by 4 bases, with 10 bases of the junction left unmatched. From germline, CDR1 is GTSNPN and CDR2 SVGIG (reference sequence). The CDR3 has 16 residues. The CDR3 spells CAWRVSGSLVTGELFF. CDR3 in DNA: TGTGCCTGGAGGGTAAGCGGGAGCTTGGTCACCGGGGAGCTGTTTTTT.

This sequence joins TRBV19 and TRBJ2-1, with D perhaps TRBD1 or TRBD2 (5 bases each). This CDR3 has 13 residues. V was clipped by 7 bases and J by 13 bases, with 20 bases between them. Germline loops: CDR1 LNHDA, CDR2 SQIVND (reference sequence). The CDR3 here is CASTSSWGNDQFF. In DNA, the CDR3 is TGTGCCAGTACCTCAAGCTGGGGGAACGACCAGTTCTTC.

The CDR3 region has the DNA TGTGCCAGTAGAAAGGACAGGTTTTATGACGGGGAGCTGTTTTTT. This sequence encodes CASRKDRFYDGELFF. This chain uses TRBV19 with TRBJ2-2, with TRBD1 matching over 7 bases. V lost 6 bases to trimming and J lost 7 bases; unmatched junction nucleotides: 11. The germline CDR1 and CDR2 sequences are LNHDA and SQIVND (reference sequence). The CDR3 is made up of 15 amino acids.

The CDR3 loop reads CASSDTHRGNTEAFF. The CDR3 DNA is TGTGCCAGCAGTGATACCCACAGGGGGAACACTGAAGCTTTCTTT. This rearrangement joins TRBV25-1 to TRBJ1-1; the match to TRBD1 covers 7 bases. The CDR3 totals 15 residues. The germline CDR1 and CDR2 sequences are MGHDK and SYGVNS. J gave up 1 base and V 3 bases, and 5 bases lay outside the gene matches.

The gene calls are TRBV21-1 and TRBJ2-1; the D call of TRBD2 is as the table states it, not checked on the DNA. TRBV21-1 is reported as a pseudogene. The CDR3 has 15 residues. CDR3 sequence reads: CASSKLSGSPAEQFF. The CDR3 region has the DNA TGTGCCAGCAGCAAACTTAGCGGGAGTCCTGCTGAGCAGTTCTTC.

J is TRBJ2-5 and V is TRBV11-2, with 12 bases identical to TRBD2. This CDR3 is 16 amino acids long. V lost 4 bases to trimming and J lost 6 bases; unmatched junction nucleotides: 9. Germline CDR1 reads SGHAT; CDR2 reads FQNNGV. This chain's CDR3 is CASSYKTSGGPQTQYF. In nucleotides, the CDR3 is TGTGCCAGCAGCTATAAGACTAGCGGGGGCCCTCAGACCCAGTACTTC.

The chain couples TRBV5-1 to TRBJ2-7; D is uncertain. Trimming removed 0 bases at V and 3 bases at J, with 4 bases between. Germline CDR1 reads SGHRS; CDR2 reads YFSETQ. The CDR3 is 12 residues long. CDR3 loop: CASSLDLYEQYF. CDR3 in DNA: TGCGCCAGCAGCTTGGATCTCTACGAGCAGTACTTC.

The rearrangement links TRBV4-1 to TRBJ1-5; D perhaps matches TRBD1 (6 bases). This CDR3 spans 14 amino acids. CDR1 and CDR2 from the germline V gene are MGHRA and YSYEKL. V lost 0 bases and J lost 7, with 10 bases in between. Here the CDR3 reads CASSQDPGAQPQHF. As DNA, the CDR3 is TGCGCCAGCAGCCAAGATCCGGGGGCGCAGCCCCAGCATTTT.

The V gene is TRBV19, the J gene TRBJ1-5, with TRBD1 as a possible D gene (6 bases). The germline gives CDR1 LNHDA, CDR2 SQIVND (reference sequence). The CDR3 length is 17 residues. With 8 bases removed from V and 1 base from J, the gap between germline ends came to 21 bases. CDR3 protein: CASLRTLRGASNQPQHF. The CDR3 coding sequence is TGTGCCAGTCTCCGGACACTACGGGGGGCGAGCAATCAGCCCCAGCATTTT.

CDR3: CASSLIKSTGHGDSNQPQHF. In DNA, the CDR3 is TGCGCCAGCAGCTTGATCAAGTCGACGGGGCACGGGGATAGCAATCAGCCCCAGCATTTT. The chain uses TRBV5-1 and TRBJ1-5; a possible D gene is TRBD1 (5 bases). Trimming removed 1 base at V and 0 bases at J, with 23 bases between. This CDR3 is 20 amino acids long. From germline, CDR1 is SGHRS and CDR2 YFSETQ.

The V gene is TRBV30, the J gene TRBJ2-1; TRBD1 aligns across 8 bases. Germline V lookup: CDR1 GTSNPN, CDR2 SVGIG (reference sequence). The CDR3 length is 11 residues. V shed 2 bases, J shed 14 bases, and the junction held 5 bases outside the gene matches. The CDR3 DNA is TGTGCCTGGAGTTTATCGGACAGGGAGTTCTTC. Encoded protein: CAWSLSDREFF.

This rearrangement joins TRBV6-6 to TRBJ2-7, with 11 bases lining up with TRBD2. The germline V gene encodes CDR1 MNHNY and CDR2 SVGAGI (reference sequence). V lost 4 bases and J lost 4; bases outside the gene matches: 6. The CDR3 is 15 residues long. The CDR3 sequence: CASSSTSGIKYEQYF. The CDR3 DNA sequence: TGTGCCAGCAGTTCGACTAGCGGGATTAAGTACGAGCAGTACTTC.

This chain connects TRBV5-1 to TRBJ2-4; D not resolved. Trimming took off 0 bases at V and 0 bases at J, with 4 bases between the two ends. There are 14 residues in the CDR3. CDR1 and CDR2 (germline): SGHRS, YFSETQ. The CDR3 DNA sequence: TGCGCCAGCAGCTTGGGGACAGCCAAAAACATTCAGTACTTC. Encoded protein: CASSLGTAKNIQYF.

V gene TRBV19 combines with J gene TRBJ1-5, with D hard to call. There are 15 residues in the CDR3. Trimming took off 3 bases at V and 4 bases at J, with 13 bases between the two ends. CDR1 is LNHDA and CDR2 is SQIVND in the germline V gene (reference sequence). The CDR3 sequence: CASSIFWSGNQPQHF. CDR3 nucleotides: TGTGCCAGTAGTATCTTTTGGAGCGGGAATCAGCCCCAGCATTTT.

This chain connects TRBV9 to TRBJ2-1; D perhaps matches TRBD2 (7 bases). CDR3 length: 15 amino acids. V dropped 6 bases and J dropped 1 base, with 14 bases sitting between them. From germline, CDR1 is SGDLS and CDR2 YYNGEE. The CDR3 region is CASTLGGVSYNEQFF. In nucleotides, the CDR3 is TGTGCCAGCACCTTAGGGGGGGTTTCCTACAATGAGCAGTTCTTC.

V and J are TRBV12-3 or TRBV12-4 and TRBJ1-1, with D uncertain. V was trimmed by 2 bases and J by 6 bases, leaving 10 bases between them. The CDR3 covers 13 residues. The CDR3 protein is CASSLKEGSEAFF. CDR3 DNA: TGTGCCAGCAGTTTAAAAGAGGGATCTGAAGCTTTCTTT.

The chain joins TRBV10-3 to TRBJ2-5; TRBD2 agrees at 7 bases. Germline CDR1 and CDR2: ENHRY and SYGVKD. The V gene end was trimmed by 3 bases and the J gene end by 3 bases; junction bases not matched to a gene: 7. CDR3 length equals 15 residues. The chain's CDR3 is CAISEGSGIEETQYF. DNA of the CDR3: TGTGCCATCAGTGAAGGGAGCGGGATAGAAGAGACCCAGTACTTC.

This chain connects TRBV27 to TRBJ1-1, with 8 nucleotides matching TRBD1. The CDR3 covers 15 residues. The V gene end was trimmed by 5 bases and the J gene end by 3 bases; junction bases not matched to a gene: 8. Germline-derived CDR1 and CDR2 are MNHEY and SMNVEV (reference sequence). The CDR3 DNA sequence: TGTGCCAGCAGTCGGGCAGGGGGCCTGTACACTGAAGCTTTCTTT. Encoded protein: CASSRAGGLYTEAFF.

The V call is TRBV19, the J call TRBJ1-5, with D hard to call. The length of the CDR3 is 14 residues. In germline, CDR1 is LNHDA, CDR2 SQIVND (reference sequence). Trimming shortened V by 8 bases and J by 2 bases, and 13 bases separated the two germline ends. CDR3 sequence (DNA): TGTGCCAGTGACGTAGGGCTTGGCAATCAGCCCCAGCATTTT. This sequence encodes CASDVGLGNQPQHF. The full variable domain, completed using reference TRBV19 and TRBJ1-5, is DGGITQSPKYLFRKEGQNVTLSCEQNLNHDAMYWYRQDPGQGLRLIYYSQIVNDFQKGDIAEGYSVSREKKESFPLTVTSAQKNPTAFYLCASDVGLGNQPQHFGDGTRLSIL.

The rearrangement links TRBV19 to TRBJ2-1; the match to TRBD2 covers 10 bases. CDR1 and CDR2 from the germline V gene are LNHDA and SQIVND (reference sequence). The CDR3 extends over 17 amino acids. The V gene end was trimmed by 1 base and the J gene end by 4 bases; junction bases not matched to a gene: 7. CDR3 sequence reads: CASSIGLPSGSYNEQFF. As DNA, the CDR3 is TGTGCCAGTAGTATAGGGCTCCCTAGCGGGAGTTACAATGAGCAGTTCTTC.

The chain couples TRBV14 to TRBJ2-3; D is undetermined. The CDR3 contains 12 residues. Germline assignment: CDR1 SGHDN and CDR2 FVKESK. V gave up 4 bases and J gave up 2 bases, with 4 bases separating them. This CDR3 is CASSPFTDTQYF. The CDR3 DNA follows: TGTGCCAGCAGCCCTTTCACAGATACGCAGTATTTT. Together with reference TRBV14 and TRBJ2-3, the CDR3 gives the full variable domain: EAGVTQFPSHSVIEKGQTVTLRCDPISGHDNLYWYRRVMGKEIKFLLHFVKESKQDESGMPNNRFLAERTGGTYSTLKVQPAELEDSGVYFCASSPFTDTQYFGPGTRLTVL.

The chain joins TRBV2 to TRBJ2-2, with D unresolved. This CDR3 has 13 amino acids. The germline V gene encodes CDR1 SNHLY and CDR2 FYNNEI. The ends were cut back, 4 bases at V and 1 base at J, with 4 bases in the middle. This CDR3 reads CASSGQNTGELFF. CDR3 bases: TGTGCCAGCAGTGGACAGAACACCGGGGAGCTGTTTTTT. The variable domain in full, completed from reference TRBV2 and TRBJ2-2, reads EPEVTQTPSHQVTQMGQEVILRCVPISNHLYFYWYRQILGQKVEFLVSFYNNEISEKSEIFDDQFSVERPDGSNFTLKIRSTKLEDSAMYFCASSGQNTGELFFGEGSRLTVL.